Given below is one T cell receptor beta chain in context. The authors' processing: Estimation of nucleated cell counts relied on the amplification of reference gene primers. Data came from immunoSEQ multiplex PCR; TCRdb stores just in-frame clones and leaves some out. The DNA was the basis for D and trimming; V, J and clone size are from that table. The profile covers 240,000 or so clones, with 86% appearing a single time and 9% to 15% taken by the ten largest. The sample comes from a study of blood T cell repertoires in COVID-19. Looking at the study overall: Samples came from the United States, Italy and Spain, spanning acute and convalescent COVID-19. T cells, B-cell-depleted T cells, or PBMCs provided the cDNA or gDNA that served as material.

The CDR3 extends over 16 amino acids. Trimming cost V 6 bases and J 3 bases; bases outside gene matches: 6. Germline loops: CDR1 MDHEN, CDR2 SYDVKM. The V call is TRBV28, the J call TRBJ2-3; 13 nucleotides line up with TRBD2. This clonotype was sampled from an elderly man with acute or convalescent COVID-19. What was sequenced was peripheral blood. Here the CDR3 reads CASSLGLAGDTDTQYF. DNA of the CDR3: TGTGCCAGCAGCCTCGGACTAGCGGGAGATACAGATACGCAGTATTTT.